This TCR beta chain was identified in a study of T cell repertoires in cytomegalovirus infection. For the study at large: Alongside well-studied HLA-B-restricted CMV epitopes, recently identified HLA-C-restricted CMV epitopes were also used. Matching HLA type and CMV infection were both indicated by public TCR beta signatures. Points from the study as a whole: Public TCR beta family frequency separated CMV-and-HLA carriers, including in an independent cohort. In two of eight donors, the top clonotype was HLA-C-restricted CMV-specific.

A note on this clonotype: The target antigen is unknown.

The trim removed 1 base at V and 2 bases at J, leaving 14 bases unmatched. CDR1 and CDR2 (germline): SGDLS, YYNGEE. This CDR3 comprises 19 residues. TCRdb re-called the reads through MiXCR, storing one row per CDR3 protein. Of about 83,000 distinct CDR3 sequences listed, roughly a quarter were seen once; the top ten hold about half. The sequences come from CD8+ T cells from cultured PBMCs, collected from culture after CMV antigen stimulation. The receptor was isolated from a human donor in good health (CMV status not recorded). Some clones in this sample may be carry-over from other donors' samples. The gene calls are TRBV9 and TRBJ2-2; TRBD2 aligns across 7 bases. The CDR3 spells CASSVPRPGGPTNTGELFF. In DNA, the CDR3 is TGTGCCAGCAGCGTACCCCGTCCGGGGGGACCGACTAACACCGGGGAGCTGTTTTTT.